Listed here are 30 T cell receptor beta chains from one sample, sequenced in a study of CD8+ T cells in alopecia areata. The sequencing template was cDNA reverse transcribed from extracted RNA. TCRdb's copy holds only in-frame clones and misses some; the assay was immunoSEQ multiplex PCR. Of almost 250,000 clones in the sample, roughly two thirds were seen once. Here the sequenced sample was CD4+ T cells sorted from blood, taken at week 0. These receptors originate from a human donor with alopecia areata.

This rearrangement joins TRBV7-9 to TRBJ1-4; 7 bases are a match to TRBD1. The junction had 4 bases not matched to a gene; V was cut back by 4 bases and J by 2 bases. This CDR3 is 15 amino acids long. Germline assignment: CDR1 SEHNR and CDR2 FQNEAQ (reference sequence). The CDR3 loop is CASSSGQATNEKLFF. The DNA for the CDR3 is TGTGCCAGCAGCTCCGGACAGGCTACTAATGAAAAACTGTTTTTT. Together with reference TRBV7-9 and TRBJ1-4, the CDR3 gives the full variable domain: DTGVSQNPRHKITKRGQNVTFRCDPISEHNRLYWYRQTLGQGPEFLTYFQNEAQLEKSRLLSDRFSAERPKGSFSTLEIQRTEQGDSAMYLCASSSGQATNEKLFFGSGTQLSVL.

This clone showed up just a few times. This chain uses TRBV6-6 with TRBJ2-3; TRBD1 aligns across 7 bases. The CDR3 covers 13 residues. CDR1 and CDR2 from the germline V gene are MNHNY and SVGAGI (reference sequence). Unmatched junction bases numbered 8, after V lost 11 bases and J lost 3 bases. In DNA, the CDR3 is TGTGCCTTCAGGCCGGGACAGACAGATACGCAGTATTTT. It translates to CAFRPGQTDTQYF.

The chain joins TRBV4-3 to TRBJ1-6, with a possible D match to TRBD1 (5 bases). The CDR3 covers 15 residues. The germline CDR1 and CDR2 sequences are LGHNA and YSLEER. Trimming removed 1 base from V and 9 bases from J, with 13 bases in between. CDR3 residues: CASSQGQGGSSPLHF. CDR3 DNA: TGCGCCAGCAGCCAAGGTCAGGGAGGGAGTTCACCCCTCCACTTT.

The chain links TRBV4-2 to TRBJ2-7, with a tentative D call TRBD1 (6 bases). There are 16 residues in the CDR3. Trimming took 0 bases from V and 3 from J, leaving 15 bases between them. CDR1 is LGHNA and CDR2 is YNFKEQ in the germline V gene. The DNA for the CDR3 is TGTGCCAGCAGCCAAGAAGCACAGGGCCTGCTCTACGAGCAGTACTTC. Translation: CASSQEAQGLLYEQYF.

Remarks on this clone: The same CDR3 arises from other DNA sequences in this sample as well. The chain is built from TRBV9 and TRBJ2-2; D not certain. V dropped 0 bases and J dropped 5 bases, with 5 bases sitting between them. CDR1 and CDR2 (germline): SGDLS, YYNGEE. The CDR3 totals 13 residues. The CDR3 nucleotides are TGTGCCAGCAGCGTAGTAGTTACCGGGGAGCTGTTTTTT. Its protein is CASSVVVTGELFF. Looking up the rest from reference TRBV9 and TRBJ2-2 gives the full variable domain: DSGVTQTPKHLITATGQRVTLRCSPRSGDLSVYWYQQSLDQGLQFLIQYYNGEERAKGNILERFSAQQFPDLHSELNLSSLELGDSALYFCASSVVVTGELFFGEGSRLTVL.

This chain connects TRBV13 to TRBJ2-1; a weak D match, TRBD1 (6 bases). Germline-derived CDR1 and CDR2 are PRHDT and FYEKMQ (reference sequence). The CDR3 runs to 15 residues. V gave up 4 bases and J gave up 7 bases, with 17 bases separating them. CDR3 region: CASSSRGGHPNEQFF. CDR3 nucleotides: TGTGCCAGCAGCTCCCGTGGGGGCCACCCTAATGAGCAGTTCTTC.

The genes are TRBV6-5 and TRBJ2-7, with 12 nucleotides matching TRBD1. Per the germline V gene, CDR1 is MNHEY and CDR2 is SVGAGI. The ends lost 6 bases at V and 11 bases at J; junction bases unmatched: 11. CDR3 length: 14 amino acids. CDR3 sequence: CASSAPGQGASEYF. The DNA of the CDR3 is TGTGCCAGCAGCGCCCCGGGACAGGGGGCATCGGAGTACTTC.

This clone was seen only a few times. This chain connects TRBV29-1 to TRBJ2-7; 9 nucleotides agree with TRBD1. The CDR3 contains 13 residues. Trimming took 5 bases from V and 4 from J; bases not matched to a gene: 6. Germline loops: CDR1 SQVTM, CDR2 ANQGSEA. The CDR3 nucleotides are TGCAGCGTTTCGGGACAGGGACCTTACGAGCAGTACTTC. It encodes CSVSGQGPYEQYF.

The rearrangement uses TRBV7-9 and TRBJ1-1; D remains ambiguous. Germline V gives CDR1 SEHNR, CDR2 FQNEAQ (reference sequence). Between the trimmed V and J ends, which lost 3 bases and 1 base, there was a span of 9 bases. This CDR3 comprises 14 residues. DNA for the CDR3: TGTGCCAGCAGCTTCCTGGGCGAGAACACTGAAGCTTTCTTT. Amino acid sequence: CASSFLGENTEAFF.

The genes are TRBV5-6 and TRBJ2-3, with 7 positions matching TRBD2. The CDR3 loop spans 16 amino acids. Trimming cost V 4 bases and J 0 bases; bases outside gene matches: 8. CDR1 is SGHDT and CDR2 is YYEEEE in the germline V gene. The CDR3 protein is CASSRTGTTSTDTQYF. The CDR3 DNA follows: TGTGCCAGCAGCAGAACCGGGACTACCAGCACAGATACGCAGTATTTT. Full variable domain (outside the CDR3, taken from reference TRBV5-6 and TRBJ2-3): DAGVTQSPTHLIKTRGQQVTLRCSPKSGHDTVSWYQQALGQGPQFIFQYYEEEERQRGNFPDRFSGHQFPNYSSELNVNALLLGDSALYLCASSRTGTTSTDTQYFGPGTRLTVL.

The V gene is TRBV30, the J gene TRBJ1-1, with 7 bases matching TRBD1. The CDR3 runs to 14 residues. The ends lost 1 base at V and 2 bases at J; junction bases unmatched: 4. The V gene's germline CDR1 is GTSNPN and CDR2 SVGIG (reference sequence). CDR3 DNA sequence: TGTGCCTGGAGTGAGGGACAGCCAAACACTGAAGCTTTCTTT. It yields the protein CAWSEGQPNTEAFF.

V is TRBV29-1 and J is TRBJ2-6; 9 positions agree with TRBD1. J was trimmed by 2 bases and V by 3 bases; bases with no gene match: 5. The CDR3 is 16 residues long. The germline V gene has CDR1 SQVTM and CDR2 ANQGSEA. The CDR3, as DNA: TGCAGCGTTGATGCCGGGACAGGGCCTGGGGCCAACGTCCTGACTTTC. It translates to CSVDAGTGPGANVLTF.

The chain uses TRBV6-5 and TRBJ1-1; D is ambiguous. This CDR3 is built from 13 residues. Trimming removed 5 bases at V and 1 base at J, with 8 bases between. CDR1 and CDR2 (germline): MNHEY, SVGAGI. CDR3 nucleotides: TGTGCCAGCAGTATCGTGGGGAACACTGAAGCTTTCTTT. Its protein is CASSIVGNTEAFF.

The gene calls are TRBV11-2 and TRBJ1-2; 7 bases align to TRBD1. CDR3 size: 13 residues. J was trimmed by 2 bases and V by 5 bases; bases with no gene match: 2. Germline V CDR1 and CDR2: SGHAT, FQNNGV. The CDR3 nucleotides read TGTGCCAGCAGCCCGGACAGGAACTATGGCTACACCTTC. Translating gives CASSPDRNYGYTF.

The V call is TRBV18, the J call TRBJ1-6; 8 bases are a match to TRBD1. Germline V CDR1 and CDR2: KGHSH, LQKENI. The CDR3 covers 14 residues. V dropped 6 bases and J dropped 8; count of bases not matched to a gene: 6. The CDR3 coding sequence is TGTGCCAGCTCGCGACAGGGGCCAGATTCACCCCTCCACTTT. Its translation is CASSRQGPDSPLHF.

V is TRBV30 and J is TRBJ2-3, with TRBD1 matching 11 bases. Germline V gives CDR1 GTSNPN, CDR2 SVGIG (reference sequence). The CDR3 sequence is 14 residues long. Trimming took 5 bases from V and 8 from J; bases not matched to a gene: 9. DNA of the CDR3: TGTGCCTGGGGAATGGGACAGGGGGAAACTACGCAGTATTTT. As protein: CAWGMGQGETTQYF.

This clone has a count of ten or more. The chain employs TRBV27 and TRBJ2-7; TRBD1 matches at 9 bases. Germline CDR1 is MNHEY and CDR2 is SMNVEV (reference sequence). The CDR3 totals 14 residues. V lost 4 bases to trimming and J lost 6 bases; unmatched junction nucleotides: 7. CDR3 nucleotide sequence: TGTGCCAGCAGTTCGACACAGGGGGCGGGCGAGCAGTACTTC. Protein: CASSSTQGAGEQYF.

J is TRBJ1-5 and V is TRBV27; possible D gene TRBD1, 6 bases. From germline, CDR1 is MNHEY and CDR2 SMNVEV (reference sequence). V lost 3 bases and J lost 6, with 12 bases in between. The CDR3 covers 14 residues. CDR3 loop: CASSFRGRGQPQHF. CDR3 in DNA: TGTGCCAGCAGTTTCAGGGGACGAGGTCAGCCCCAGCATTTT.

The sample holds one count of this clone. The chain couples TRBV29-1 to TRBJ2-7; perhaps TRBD2 as D (6 bases). This CDR3 comprises 14 residues. In germline, CDR1 is SQVTM, CDR2 ANQGSEA. V lost 7 bases and J 6 bases, leaving 22 bases between the germline ends. The CDR3 region has the DNA TGCAGCGCCCGGGCGGGGATGAGTTACGGCGAGCAGTACTTC. It is translated as CSARAGMSYGEQYF.

This chain joins TRBV7-2 and TRBJ2-7; D gene unclear. V was cut by 0 bases and J by 4 bases, with 7 bases left in between. The CDR3 has 13 amino acids. Germline lookup yields CDR1 SGHTA and CDR2 FQGNSA. The CDR3 loop is CASSLAPGYEQYF. CDR3 sequence (DNA): TGTGCCAGCAGCTTAGCCCCCGGGTACGAGCAGTACTTC.

The gene calls are TRBV5-1 and TRBJ1-1; 9 nucleotides match TRBD1. The CDR3 consists of 15 residues. V lost 0 bases, J lost 4 bases, and 4 bases stayed unmatched. CDR1 and CDR2 from the germline V gene are SGHRS and YFSETQ. The CDR3 reads CASSLEGQGVTEAFF. The CDR3 bases are TGCGCCAGCAGCTTGGAGGGACAGGGAGTCACTGAAGCTTTCTTT.

The genes are TRBV30 and TRBJ2-1, with 13 bases that match TRBD2. The CDR3 spans 17 residues. Germline V lookup: CDR1 GTSNPN, CDR2 SVGIG (reference sequence). V lost 1 base and J lost 4; bases outside the gene matches: 7. CDR3 region: CAWSATRTSGGYNEQFF. CDR3 sequence (DNA): TGTGCCTGGAGTGCAACCAGGACTAGCGGGGGATACAATGAGCAGTTCTTC.

A note on this clone: This specimen includes other DNA sequences encoding the same CDR3. The V gene is TRBV4-2, the J gene TRBJ2-3; D gene unclear. Germline CDR1 reads LGHNA; CDR2 reads YNFKEQ. The CDR3 has 11 residues. The V and J ends lost 3 bases and 6 bases respectively, with 4 bases between them. CDR3 protein: CASSHSDTQYF. The CDR3 nucleotides read TGTGCCAGCAGCCACTCGGATACGCAGTATTTT.

The chain is built from TRBV30 and TRBJ1-2; D is uncertain. The CDR3 is 11 residues long. The ends were cut back, 0 bases at V and 8 bases at J, with 7 bases in the middle. The V gene's germline CDR1 is GTSNPN and CDR2 SVGIG (reference sequence). This chain's CDR3 is CAWSVGFGYTF. As DNA, the CDR3 is TGTGCCTGGAGTGTAGGATTCGGCTACACCTTC.

This chain joins TRBV5-1 and TRBJ2-5; no definite D call. CDR1 and CDR2 from the germline V gene are SGHRS and YFSETQ. V shed 0 bases and J shed 0 bases, with 6 bases lying between them. This CDR3 is built from 14 residues. The CDR3 DNA follows: TGCGCCAGCAGCTTGGTGGCGGACCAAGAGACCCAGTACTTC. This translates into CASSLVADQETQYF.

The chain has TRBV7-2 and TRBJ2-1, with 9 positions matching TRBD2. Germline CDR1 SGHTA, CDR2 FQGNSA. The J segment lost 11 bases and the V segment lost 8 bases, leaving 10 bases of the junction unmatched. The length of the CDR3 is 13 residues. The CDR3 DNA follows: TGTGCCAGCGGGACTAGCTCTCCCGCAAAGCAGTTCTTC. Protein: CASGTSSPAKQFF.

The CDR3 DNA sequence: TGTGCCAGCAGCTTAGAGCCTCCTGGCTACGAGCAGTACTTC. Protein sequence: CASSLEPPGYEQYF. The genes are TRBV11-2 and TRBJ2-7; D gene uncertain. Germline V CDR1 and CDR2: SGHAT, FQNNGV. The CDR3 runs to 14 residues. Trimming cost V 0 bases and J 3 bases, with 9 bases left between them.

The chain recombines TRBV30 with TRBJ1-5, with D maybe TRBD1 (5 bases). The V gene lost 1 base and the J gene lost 2 bases, with 9 bases spanning the gap. The CDR3 is made up of 14 amino acids. Germline CDR1 GTSNPN, CDR2 SVGIG (reference sequence). The CDR3 bases are TGTGCCTGGAGTGAGGGGCCGGGCAATCAGCCCCAGCATTTT. This encodes CAWSEGPGNQPQHF.

This chain uses TRBV5-1 with TRBJ1-1, with D maybe TRBD1 (5 bases). This CDR3 has 14 residues. The V end lost 0 bases, the J end lost 6 bases, and 12 bases lay between the germline ends. Germline values: CDR1 SGHRS, CDR2 YFSETQ. The CDR3 protein is CASSLEWGMAEAFF. For the CDR3, the DNA is TGCGCCAGCAGCTTGGAGTGGGGGATGGCTGAAGCTTTCTTT.

The V and J genes are TRBV10-3 and TRBJ1-1, with 7 bases identical to TRBD1. Germline lookup yields CDR1 ENHRY and CDR2 SYGVKD. Trimming cost V 6 bases and J 0 bases; bases outside gene matches: 4. The CDR3 is 14 residues long. The CDR3 coding sequence is TGTGCCATCAGCTCACAGGGGATGAACACTGAAGCTTTCTTT. Translation gives CAISSQGMNTEAFF.